The following is a T cell receptor beta chain sequence with its context. These data come from a study of CD8 T cells in Susac syndrome. The germline V and J ends were trimmed by 3 bases and 4 bases, with 15 bases remaining between them. The germline gives CDR1 DFQATT, CDR2 SNEGSKA (reference sequence). The CDR3 covers 15 residues. An input of about 0.45 to 1 ug of RNA was subjected to reverse transcription using random hexamers. Multiplex PCR with immunoSEQ amplified the TCR beta CDR3 across 54 Vbeta and 13 Jbeta. Via MiXCR, TCRdb re-called the immunoSEQ multiplex PCR reads, giving one row per CDR3 protein. The repertoire includes tens of thousands of distinct CDR3 sequences, around 94% of them detected once, and approximately 0.3% sits in the top ten. TEMRA cells were FACS-enriched, and CD8+ and CD4+ T cells were isolated negatively.

The receptor's source is a human donor with Susac syndrome. The chain employs TRBV20-1 and TRBJ1-4, with D perhaps matching TRBD1 (5 bases). Input material: CD4+ T cells from PBMCs. CDR3 amino acids: CSASKGLVDNEKLFF. The CDR3 nucleotides read TGCAGTGCTAGTAAGGGACTCGTCGATAATGAAAAACTGTTTTTT.